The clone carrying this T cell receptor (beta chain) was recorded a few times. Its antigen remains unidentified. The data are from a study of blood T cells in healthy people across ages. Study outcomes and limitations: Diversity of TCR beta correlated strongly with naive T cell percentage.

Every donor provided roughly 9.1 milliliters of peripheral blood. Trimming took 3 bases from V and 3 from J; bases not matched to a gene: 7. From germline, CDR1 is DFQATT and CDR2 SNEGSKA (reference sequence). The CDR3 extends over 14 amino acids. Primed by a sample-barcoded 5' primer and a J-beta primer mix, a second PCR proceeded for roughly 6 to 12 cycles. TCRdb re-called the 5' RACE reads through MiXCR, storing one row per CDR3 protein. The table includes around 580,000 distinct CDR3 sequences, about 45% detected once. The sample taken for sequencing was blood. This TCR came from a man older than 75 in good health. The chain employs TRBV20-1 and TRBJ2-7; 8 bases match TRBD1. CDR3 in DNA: TGCAGTGCTAGTGCGGGACAGGCGGTCTACGAGCAGTACTTC. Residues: CSASAGQAVYEQYF.